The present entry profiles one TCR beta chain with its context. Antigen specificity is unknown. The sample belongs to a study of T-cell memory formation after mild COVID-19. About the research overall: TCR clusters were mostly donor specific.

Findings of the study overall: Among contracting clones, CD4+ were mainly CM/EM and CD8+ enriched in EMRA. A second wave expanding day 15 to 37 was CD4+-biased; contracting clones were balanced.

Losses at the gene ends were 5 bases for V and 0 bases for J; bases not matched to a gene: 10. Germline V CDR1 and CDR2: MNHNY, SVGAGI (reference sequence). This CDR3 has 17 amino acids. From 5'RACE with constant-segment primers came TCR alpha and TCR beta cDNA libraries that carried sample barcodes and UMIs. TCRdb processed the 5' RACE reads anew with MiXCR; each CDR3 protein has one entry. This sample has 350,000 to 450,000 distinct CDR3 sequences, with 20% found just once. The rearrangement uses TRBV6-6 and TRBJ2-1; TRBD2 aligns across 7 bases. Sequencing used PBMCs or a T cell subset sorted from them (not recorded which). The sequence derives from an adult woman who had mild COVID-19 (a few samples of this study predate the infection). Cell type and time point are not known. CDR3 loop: CASSPPLGGISYNEQFF. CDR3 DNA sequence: TGTGCCAGCAGTCCTCCATTGGGAGGGATCTCCTACAATGAGCAGTTCTTC.